This T cell receptor (beta chain) derives from a study of blood T cell repertoires in COVID-19. Study-level information: Acute and convalescent COVID-19 samples came from the United States, Italy and Spain. Nucleic acid was either cDNA or gDNA, and it came from T cells, B-cell-depleted T cells, or PBMCs.

In the original processing: Reference gene primer amplification in the assay estimated nucleated cell counts. Produced via immunoSEQ multiplex PCR; TCRdb's table is partial and in-frame only. V, J and clone size were drawn from that table, and D and trimming were deduced from the DNA. The table shows about 140,000 clones, with more than 60% occurring only once. CDR1 and CDR2 (germline): SGDLS, YYNGEE. There are 19 residues in the CDR3. The trim removed 0 bases at V and 2 bases at J, leaving 12 bases unmatched. Specimen: peripheral blood. The receptor was isolated from a woman aged 55 to 70 with acute or convalescent COVID-19. This rearrangement joins TRBV9 to TRBJ2-4; 9 bases match TRBD2. The CDR3 DNA follows: TGTGCCAGCAGCGTAGCAAGCGGGAGGCTTGGGGGATCCAAAAACATTCAGTACTTC. This translates into CASSVASGRLGGSKNIQYF.